These 28 T cell receptor beta chains originate from one sample sequenced in a study of blood T cell repertoires in COVID-19 (dated by TCRdb to 2019 to 2021). The library was made by the immunoSEQ multiplex PCR assay. TCRdb provides this immuneACCESS table in a form limited to in-frame rearrangements. Some clones are lacking; in checked studies, under half of them reflect an unresolved V gene, and why the rest are absent is not known. This sample lists about half a million clones; about 88% were detected once. The ten largest account for roughly 0.92% of the sample. Specimen: peripheral blood. Receptor source: a man aged 18 to 35 with COVID-19, enrolled during active disease.

This sequence joins TRBV15 and TRBJ2-7; tentatively, D is TRBD2 (5 bases). The germline V gene has CDR1 LNHNV and CDR2 YYDKDF (reference sequence). The CDR3 consists of 14 residues. Deletions cut 0 bases from V and 1 base from J, with 7 bases between. CDR3 DNA sequence: TGTGCCACCAGCAGAGATCGGACTTCCTACGAGCAGTACTTC. Protein: CATSRDRTSYEQYF. The variable domain in full, with the rest retrieved from reference TRBV15 and TRBJ2-7, is DAMVIQNPRYQVTQFGKPVTLSCSQTLNHNVMYWYQQKSSQAPKLLFHYYDKDFNNEADTPDNFQSRRPNTSFCFLDIRSPGLGDTAMYLCATSRDRTSYEQYFGPGTRLTVT.

This chain links TRBV11-2 with TRBJ1-1, with D tentatively TRBD1 (5 bases). Germline V gene data show CDR1 as SGHAT and CDR2 as FQNNGV. CDR3 size: 12 residues. The ends were cut back, 8 bases at V and 1 base at J, with 8 bases in the middle. The CDR3 is CASWGENTEAFF. DNA of the CDR3: TGTGCCAGCTGGGGGGAGAACACTGAAGCTTTCTTT.

V is TRBV14 and J is TRBJ2-2, with 8 bases fitting TRBD2. V trimming: 3 bases; J trimming: 4 bases; junction bases outside the gene matches: 7. CDR1 and CDR2 from the germline V gene are SGHDN and FVKESK. The CDR3 loop spans 16 amino acids. CDR3 nucleotide sequence: TGTGCCAGCAGCCACTCCGGGACTAGACCCACCGGGGAGCTGTTTTTT. Residues: CASSHSGTRPTGELFF.

The J gene is TRBJ1-6, the V gene TRBV7-2, with TRBD1 matching over 9 bases. The CDR3 sequence is 16 residues long. V lost 0 bases, J lost 7 bases, and 4 bases stayed unmatched. Germline CDR1 SGHTA, CDR2 FQGNSA. In DNA form, the CDR3 reads TGTGCCAGCAGCTTAGCCCGGACAGGGGTCAATTCACCCCTCCACTTT. The encoded protein is CASSLARTGVNSPLHF.

The gene calls are TRBV19 and TRBJ2-3; D not resolved. CDR3 length equals 13 residues. Deletions cut 2 bases from V and 1 base from J, with 4 bases between. Per the germline V gene, CDR1 is LNHDA and CDR2 is SQIVND (reference sequence). The CDR3 loop is CASSIQGTDTQYF. The CDR3 coding sequence is TGTGCCAGTAGTATACAGGGCACAGATACGCAGTATTTT.

The J gene is TRBJ2-5, the V gene TRBV3-1 (or the pseudogene TRBV3-2), with no clear D. Trimming took 3 bases from V and 4 from J, leaving 15 bases between them. The CDR3 is 15 amino acids. Germline CDR1 LGHDT, CDR2 YNNKEL (reference sequence). CDR3 region: CASSQRGSDPETQYF. The CDR3 nucleotides are TGTGCCAGCAGCCAGCGCGGAAGCGACCCAGAGACCCAGTACTTC.

This chain connects TRBV19 to TRBJ2-2; D is possibly TRBD2 (5 bases). The length of the CDR3 is 14 residues. V lost 7 bases and J 4 bases, leaving 13 bases between the germline ends. Germline V gene sequence: CDR1 LNHDA, CDR2 SQIVND (reference sequence). CDR3 nucleotide sequence: TGTGCCAGTACCGCCCCGGGGAGCACCGGGGAGCTGTTTTTT. Translation gives CASTAPGSTGELFF.

This chain uses TRBV5-1 with TRBJ2-3; 11 positions agree with TRBD2. The ends lost 0 bases at V and 6 bases at J; junction bases unmatched: 6. The CDR3 sequence is 16 residues long. Germline CDR1 reads SGHRS; CDR2 reads YFSETQ. The CDR3 sequence: CASSLALAGGGDTQYF. The CDR3 region has the DNA TGCGCCAGCAGCTTGGCGCTAGCGGGAGGAGGTGATACGCAGTATTTT.

The chain employs TRBV2 and TRBJ1-2; D is ambiguous. V was trimmed by 8 bases and J by 5 bases, leaving 18 bases between them. This CDR3 has 14 amino acids. CDR1 and CDR2 (germline): SNHLY, FYNNEI. CDR3 loop: CASRRGILGYGYTF. The CDR3 bases are TGTGCCAGCCGGCGGGGAATCCTGGGGTATGGCTACACCTTC. Looking up the rest from reference TRBV2 and TRBJ1-2 gives the full variable domain: EPEVTQTPSHQVTQMGQEVILRCVPISNHLYFYWYRQILGQKVEFLVSFYNNEISEKSEIFDDQFSVERPDGSNFTLKIRSTKLEDSAMYFCASRRGILGYGYTFGSGTRLTVV.

This chain uses TRBV15 with TRBJ2-1; D is perhaps TRBD1 (6 bases). Trimming pared 3 bases from V and 6 bases from J, leaving 12 bases between. CDR3 length: 14 residues. Germline-derived CDR1 and CDR2 are LNHNV and YYDKDF (reference sequence). The CDR3, as DNA: TGTGCCACCAGCAGGGACCGGGACACCAATGAGCAGTTCTTC. Translated: CATSRDRDTNEQFF.

The chain employs TRBV6-1 and TRBJ1-2; 12 nucleotides match TRBD1. Germline V gene sequence: CDR1 MNHNS, CDR2 SASEGT. Losses at the gene ends were 4 bases for V and 1 base for J; bases not matched to a gene: 4. This CDR3 is 16 amino acids long. For the CDR3, the DNA is TGTGCCAGCAGTGCCGGGACAGGGGGCGTTAACTATGGCTACACCTTC. The encoded protein is CASSAGTGGVNYGYTF.

J is TRBJ2-7 and V is TRBV7-8; 9 positions agree with TRBD1. The length of the CDR3 is 15 residues. The germline V gene encodes CDR1 SGHVS and CDR2 FQNEAQ. V shed 5 bases, J shed 5 bases, and the junction held 10 bases outside the gene matches. CDR3 loop: CASSPWGTGMDEQYF. The CDR3 nucleotides are TGTGCCAGCAGCCCCTGGGGGACAGGGATGGACGAGCAGTACTTC. The entire variable domain, with the rest obtained from reference TRBV7-8 and TRBJ2-7, is as follows: GAGVSQSPRYKVAKRGQDVALRCDPISGHVSLFWYQQALGQGPEFLTYFQNEAQLDKSGLPSDRFFAERPEGSVSTLKIQRTQQEDSAVYLCASSPWGTGMDEQYFGPGTRLTVT.

V gene TRBV5-4 combines with J gene TRBJ2-1; maybe TRBD2 (6 bases). Deletions cut 2 bases from V and 12 bases from J, with 12 bases between. Per germline, CDR1 SGHNT and CDR2 YYREEE (reference sequence). The CDR3 is 12 residues long. As DNA, the CDR3 is TGTGCCAGCAGCTTAGGAGGGCCCCTGCAGTTCTTC. Protein sequence: CASSLGGPLQFF.

The rearrangement links TRBV5-1 to TRBJ2-3; 9 positions match TRBD2. V was clipped by 0 bases and J by 2 bases; unmatched bases: 4. The germline gives CDR1 SGHRS, CDR2 YFSETQ. This CDR3 comprises 16 residues. CDR3 residues: CASSLALAGPTDTQYF. CDR3 bases: TGCGCCAGCAGCTTGGCCCTAGCGGGGCCCACAGATACGCAGTATTTT.

The gene calls are TRBV4-1 and TRBJ2-1, with 10 positions matching TRBD2. Germline V gene lookup returns CDR1 MGHRA and CDR2 YSYEKL. CDR3 length: 16 residues. Unmatched junction bases numbered 6, after V lost 3 bases and J lost 4 bases. The CDR3: CASSHVSGRPYNEQFF. The CDR3 nucleotides are TGCGCCAGCAGCCATGTTAGCGGGAGGCCATACAATGAGCAGTTCTTC.

This chain links TRBV5-4 with TRBJ2-1; perhaps TRBD2 as D (6 bases). Trimming stripped 2 bases from V and 9 bases from J, with 18 bases between. Germline CDR1 is SGHNT and CDR2 is YYREEE (reference sequence). This CDR3 comprises 15 residues. The CDR3 DNA is TGTGCCAGCAGCTTCGGTCAGATGGGAGGAGGTGAGCAGTTCTTC. Amino acid sequence: CASSFGQMGGGEQFF.

The chain links TRBV27 to TRBJ2-2; D remains unclear. This CDR3 contains 18 residues. Germline V CDR1 and CDR2: MNHEY, SMNVEV (reference sequence). Trimming pared 1 base from V and 0 bases from J, leaving 15 bases between. The CDR3 loop is CASSLWATEVPNTGELFF. The CDR3 DNA is TGTGCCAGCAGTTTATGGGCCACCGAAGTCCCGAACACCGGGGAGCTGTTTTTT.

This sequence joins TRBV19 and TRBJ2-5, with 8 bases aligning to TRBD1. CDR1 is LNHDA, CDR2 SQIVND, per germline (reference sequence). The junction had 7 bases not matched to a gene; V was cut back by 8 bases and J by 5 bases. This CDR3 is 13 amino acids long. CDR3 bases: TGTGCCAGTTCTTCAGGGGGCTTGGAGACCCAGTACTTC. Protein product: CASSSGGLETQYF.

V usage is TRBV7-3 and J usage is TRBJ2-5, with D perhaps matching TRBD2 (6 bases). V was pared by 3 bases and J by 5 bases, with 16 bases between. The CDR3 has 15 amino acids. Germline V gene data show CDR1 as SGHTA and CDR2 as FQGTGA. Here the CDR3 DNA reads TGTGCCAGCAGCTTTGGTCGGGCGGGACTCGAGACCCAGTACTTC. Its translation: CASSFGRAGLETQYF.

V is TRBV2 and J is TRBJ1-5; D is perhaps TRBD1 (5 bases). The CDR3 length is 14 residues. Trimming stripped 8 bases from V and 3 bases from J, with 14 bases between. Germline CDR1 and CDR2: SNHLY and FYNNEI. The CDR3 region has the DNA TGTGCCAGCGAAGGACAAGCTTCCAATCAGCCCCAGCATTTT. It codes for CASEGQASNQPQHF.

The chain couples TRBV9 to TRBJ2-7; a weak D match, TRBD2 (6 bases). Trimming shortened V by 4 bases and J by 0 bases, and 14 bases separated the two germline ends. The length of the CDR3 is 15 residues. CDR1 SGDLS and CDR2 YYNGEE come from the germline V gene. The CDR3: CASSPGEAPSYEQYF. The CDR3 nucleotides read TGTGCCAGCAGCCCCGGGGAGGCCCCCTCCTACGAGCAGTACTTC.

The chain links TRBV19 to TRBJ2-4, with D possibly TRBD2 on 6 matching bases. This CDR3 comprises 17 residues. Trimming took off 2 bases at V and 0 bases at J, with 14 bases between the two ends. Germline V gene data show CDR1 as LNHDA and CDR2 as SQIVND (reference sequence). This chain's CDR3 is CASSINRSGRAKNIQYF. CDR3 DNA: TGTGCCAGTAGTATAAACCGTAGCGGTAGAGCCAAAAACATTCAGTACTTC.

The chain joins TRBV19 to TRBJ1-5; D perhaps matches TRBD1 (5 bases). Germline assignment: CDR1 LNHDA and CDR2 SQIVND (reference sequence). This CDR3 has 13 residues. The V end lost 3 bases, the J end lost 9 bases, and 12 bases lay between the germline ends. The CDR3 region has the DNA TGTGCCAGTAGTATCCAGGGTCGAGGGCCCCAGCATTTT. Translation gives CASSIQGRGPQHF.

The chain carries TRBV9 and TRBJ2-4; TRBD1 matches 7 bases. V trimming: 0 bases; J trimming: 2 bases; junction bases outside the gene matches: 8. The CDR3 length is 17 residues. Germline-derived CDR1 and CDR2 are SGDLS and YYNGEE. The DNA for the CDR3 is TGTGCCAGCAGCGTAGGGGGCCCGACAGGGTCCAAAAACATTCAGTACTTC. This encodes CASSVGGPTGSKNIQYF.

The chain links TRBV14 to TRBJ2-4, with D possibly TRBD2 on 6 matching bases. The CDR3 is made up of 15 amino acids. Germline V CDR1 and CDR2: SGHDN, FVKESK. V lost 1 base, J lost 3 bases, and 10 bases lay in between. This CDR3 is CASSQAKGLKNIQYF. The CDR3 DNA follows: TGTGCCAGCAGCCAAGCAAAGGGACTCAAAAACATTCAGTACTTC.

This chain connects TRBV19 to TRBJ1-2; maybe TRBD1 (6 bases). This CDR3 has 17 amino acids. V lost 3 bases and J lost 2, with 19 bases in between. Germline V gene sequence: CDR1 LNHDA, CDR2 SQIVND (reference sequence). The CDR3 sequence is CASSINQGPTGNYGYTF. In nucleotides, the CDR3 is TGTGCCAGTAGTATTAATCAGGGCCCCACAGGGAACTATGGCTACACCTTC.

This sequence joins TRBV11-1 and TRBJ2-7, with D possibly matching TRBD2 (5 bases). The V and J ends lost 5 bases and 6 bases respectively, with 14 bases between them. Germline V gene data show CDR1 as SGHAT and CDR2 as FQDESV (reference sequence). The CDR3 extends over 13 amino acids. The CDR3 bases are TGTGCCAGCAGCGCGGGTCCCGTCTCCGAGCAGTACTTC. Its protein is CASSAGPVSEQYF.

This clone was seen once. The chain recombines TRBV11-2 with TRBJ2-2, with 7 bases lining up with TRBD1. CDR3 size: 16 residues. Germline V CDR1 and CDR2: SGHAT, FQNNGV. V lost 5 bases to trimming and J lost 1 base; unmatched junction nucleotides: 7. The CDR3 is CASSPRTGRNTGELFF. The CDR3 nucleotides read TGTGCCAGCAGCCCAAGGACAGGCAGGAACACCGGGGAGCTGTTTTTT. The whole variable domain, filled in from reference TRBV11-2 and TRBJ2-2, reads EAGVAQSPRYKIIEKRQSVAFWCNPISGHATLYWYQQILGQGPKLLIQFQNNGVVDDSQLPKDRFSAERLKGVDSTLKIQPAKLEDSAVYLCASSPRTGRNTGELFFGEGSRLTVL.